A single sample gave rise to the 9 T cell receptor beta chains below, sequenced in a study of shared clonotypes between healthy human individuals. Profiling relied on immunoSEQ multiplex PCR, and the TCRdb table lists in-frame clones only, not all of them. The sample records 2 million to 3 million clones, 93% being singletons. Sequenced material: naive CD4+ T cells from PBMCs. Indicated subset: CD45RA+ positively selected. These receptors came from a man younger than 35 in good health. Some clones in this sample may be carry-over from other donors' samples.

The V call is TRBV11-2, the J call TRBJ2-1; the D is unclear. The CDR3 spans 15 residues. From germline, CDR1 is SGHAT and CDR2 FQNNGV. V was cut by 3 bases and J by 8 bases, with 17 bases left in between. The CDR3 DNA reads as TGTGCCAGCAGCTTTGGCCTAGGCGCTGTCTATGAGCAGTTCTTC. This sequence encodes CASSFGLGAVYEQFF.

V and J are TRBV7-3 and TRBJ2-3; D is unclear. CDR1 is SGHTA and CDR2 is FQGTGA in the germline V gene. This CDR3 has 16 amino acids. V dropped 2 bases and J dropped 0 bases, with 12 bases sitting between them. In DNA, the CDR3 is TGTGCCAGCAGCTTACGCCGCGCAAGTAGCACAGATACGCAGTATTTT. Its protein is CASSLRRASSTDTQYF.

This sequence joins TRBV21-1 and TRBJ2-7; no check of the table's D call, TRBD2, against the DNA was made. TRBV21-1 corresponds to a pseudogene. This CDR3 region has 16 residues. For the CDR3, the DNA is TGTGCCATCAGTAAACGCGCAGCGGGACCTCACCCCGACCCGTACTTC. This encodes CAISKRAAGPHPDPYF.

The CDR3, as DNA: TGCGCCAGCAGCGATTCCAGCGGGAGGGGCACAGATACGCAGTATTTT. Translating gives CASSDSSGRGTDTQYF. The rearrangement uses TRBV5-1 and TRBJ2-3; 10 nucleotides line up with TRBD2. From germline, CDR1 is SGHRS and CDR2 YFSETQ. The ends lost 4 bases at V and 1 base at J; junction bases unmatched: 6. The CDR3 has 16 residues. Based on the CDR3 plus reference TRBV5-1 and TRBJ2-3, the full variable domain is KAGVTQTPRYLIKTRGQQVTLSCSPISGHRSVSWYQQTPGQGLQFLFEYFSETQRNKGNFPGRFSGRQFSNSRSEMNVSTLELGDSALYLCASSDSSGRGTDTQYFGPGTRLTVL.

This clone was seen only once. The chain couples TRBV7-9 to TRBJ2-7, with 8 bases fitting TRBD2. V lost 0 bases and J lost 7; bases outside the gene matches: 14. The CDR3 has 17 amino acids. CDR1 is SEHNR, CDR2 FQNEAQ, per germline (reference sequence). The CDR3 bases are TGTGCCAGCAGCTTAGCGTCCAATGCGGGAGGAAGGGGAGAGCAGTACTTC. Translated: CASSLASNAGGRGEQYF.

CDR3 coding DNA: TGTGCCAGCAGGGCGGGACAGGGATACAATGAGCAGTTCTTC. This gives the protein CASRAGQGYNEQFF. J is TRBJ2-1 and V is TRBV6-1, with TRBD1 matching over 9 bases. CDR1 is MNHNS and CDR2 is SASEGT in the germline V gene. The CDR3 is made up of 14 amino acids. Trimming removed 6 bases from V and 4 bases from J; junction bases left unmatched: 4.

The V and J genes are TRBV18 and TRBJ2-7; 9 bases line up with TRBD2. Trimming cost V 3 bases and J 5 bases; bases outside gene matches: 5. This CDR3 region has 14 residues. Per the germline V gene, CDR1 is KGHSH and CDR2 is LQKENI. This CDR3 is CASSPYGTSHEQYF. The CDR3, as DNA: TGTGCCAGCTCACCTTATGGGACTAGCCACGAGCAGTACTTC.

This clone was found once. CDR3: CASSLGLTSGGSYNEQFF. CDR3 nucleotides: TGTGCCAGCAGCTTGGGCCTAACTAGCGGAGGCTCCTACAATGAGCAGTTCTTC. The chain carries TRBV5-4 and TRBJ2-1; the match to TRBD2 covers 8 bases. The CDR3 spans 18 residues. Germline CDR1 and CDR2: SGHNT and YYREEE (reference sequence). J was trimmed by 0 bases and V by 0 bases; bases with no gene match: 8. Together with reference TRBV5-4 and TRBJ2-1, the CDR3 gives the full variable domain: ETGVTQSPTHLIKTRGQQVTLRCSSQSGHNTVSWYQQALGQGPQFIFQYYREEENGRGNFPPRFSGLQFPNYSSELNVNALELDDSALYLCASSLGLTSGGSYNEQFFGPGTRLTVL.

This chain connects TRBV27 to TRBJ2-3, with TRBD2 identical over 8 bases. CDR1 MNHEY and CDR2 SMNVEV come from the germline V gene (reference sequence). V lost 7 bases and J lost 4; bases outside the gene matches: 7. The CDR3 loop spans 14 amino acids. The CDR3 region has the DNA TGTGCCAGCACCAACGGGAGGGGGGCAGATACGCAGTATTTT. It codes for CASTNGRGADTQYF.